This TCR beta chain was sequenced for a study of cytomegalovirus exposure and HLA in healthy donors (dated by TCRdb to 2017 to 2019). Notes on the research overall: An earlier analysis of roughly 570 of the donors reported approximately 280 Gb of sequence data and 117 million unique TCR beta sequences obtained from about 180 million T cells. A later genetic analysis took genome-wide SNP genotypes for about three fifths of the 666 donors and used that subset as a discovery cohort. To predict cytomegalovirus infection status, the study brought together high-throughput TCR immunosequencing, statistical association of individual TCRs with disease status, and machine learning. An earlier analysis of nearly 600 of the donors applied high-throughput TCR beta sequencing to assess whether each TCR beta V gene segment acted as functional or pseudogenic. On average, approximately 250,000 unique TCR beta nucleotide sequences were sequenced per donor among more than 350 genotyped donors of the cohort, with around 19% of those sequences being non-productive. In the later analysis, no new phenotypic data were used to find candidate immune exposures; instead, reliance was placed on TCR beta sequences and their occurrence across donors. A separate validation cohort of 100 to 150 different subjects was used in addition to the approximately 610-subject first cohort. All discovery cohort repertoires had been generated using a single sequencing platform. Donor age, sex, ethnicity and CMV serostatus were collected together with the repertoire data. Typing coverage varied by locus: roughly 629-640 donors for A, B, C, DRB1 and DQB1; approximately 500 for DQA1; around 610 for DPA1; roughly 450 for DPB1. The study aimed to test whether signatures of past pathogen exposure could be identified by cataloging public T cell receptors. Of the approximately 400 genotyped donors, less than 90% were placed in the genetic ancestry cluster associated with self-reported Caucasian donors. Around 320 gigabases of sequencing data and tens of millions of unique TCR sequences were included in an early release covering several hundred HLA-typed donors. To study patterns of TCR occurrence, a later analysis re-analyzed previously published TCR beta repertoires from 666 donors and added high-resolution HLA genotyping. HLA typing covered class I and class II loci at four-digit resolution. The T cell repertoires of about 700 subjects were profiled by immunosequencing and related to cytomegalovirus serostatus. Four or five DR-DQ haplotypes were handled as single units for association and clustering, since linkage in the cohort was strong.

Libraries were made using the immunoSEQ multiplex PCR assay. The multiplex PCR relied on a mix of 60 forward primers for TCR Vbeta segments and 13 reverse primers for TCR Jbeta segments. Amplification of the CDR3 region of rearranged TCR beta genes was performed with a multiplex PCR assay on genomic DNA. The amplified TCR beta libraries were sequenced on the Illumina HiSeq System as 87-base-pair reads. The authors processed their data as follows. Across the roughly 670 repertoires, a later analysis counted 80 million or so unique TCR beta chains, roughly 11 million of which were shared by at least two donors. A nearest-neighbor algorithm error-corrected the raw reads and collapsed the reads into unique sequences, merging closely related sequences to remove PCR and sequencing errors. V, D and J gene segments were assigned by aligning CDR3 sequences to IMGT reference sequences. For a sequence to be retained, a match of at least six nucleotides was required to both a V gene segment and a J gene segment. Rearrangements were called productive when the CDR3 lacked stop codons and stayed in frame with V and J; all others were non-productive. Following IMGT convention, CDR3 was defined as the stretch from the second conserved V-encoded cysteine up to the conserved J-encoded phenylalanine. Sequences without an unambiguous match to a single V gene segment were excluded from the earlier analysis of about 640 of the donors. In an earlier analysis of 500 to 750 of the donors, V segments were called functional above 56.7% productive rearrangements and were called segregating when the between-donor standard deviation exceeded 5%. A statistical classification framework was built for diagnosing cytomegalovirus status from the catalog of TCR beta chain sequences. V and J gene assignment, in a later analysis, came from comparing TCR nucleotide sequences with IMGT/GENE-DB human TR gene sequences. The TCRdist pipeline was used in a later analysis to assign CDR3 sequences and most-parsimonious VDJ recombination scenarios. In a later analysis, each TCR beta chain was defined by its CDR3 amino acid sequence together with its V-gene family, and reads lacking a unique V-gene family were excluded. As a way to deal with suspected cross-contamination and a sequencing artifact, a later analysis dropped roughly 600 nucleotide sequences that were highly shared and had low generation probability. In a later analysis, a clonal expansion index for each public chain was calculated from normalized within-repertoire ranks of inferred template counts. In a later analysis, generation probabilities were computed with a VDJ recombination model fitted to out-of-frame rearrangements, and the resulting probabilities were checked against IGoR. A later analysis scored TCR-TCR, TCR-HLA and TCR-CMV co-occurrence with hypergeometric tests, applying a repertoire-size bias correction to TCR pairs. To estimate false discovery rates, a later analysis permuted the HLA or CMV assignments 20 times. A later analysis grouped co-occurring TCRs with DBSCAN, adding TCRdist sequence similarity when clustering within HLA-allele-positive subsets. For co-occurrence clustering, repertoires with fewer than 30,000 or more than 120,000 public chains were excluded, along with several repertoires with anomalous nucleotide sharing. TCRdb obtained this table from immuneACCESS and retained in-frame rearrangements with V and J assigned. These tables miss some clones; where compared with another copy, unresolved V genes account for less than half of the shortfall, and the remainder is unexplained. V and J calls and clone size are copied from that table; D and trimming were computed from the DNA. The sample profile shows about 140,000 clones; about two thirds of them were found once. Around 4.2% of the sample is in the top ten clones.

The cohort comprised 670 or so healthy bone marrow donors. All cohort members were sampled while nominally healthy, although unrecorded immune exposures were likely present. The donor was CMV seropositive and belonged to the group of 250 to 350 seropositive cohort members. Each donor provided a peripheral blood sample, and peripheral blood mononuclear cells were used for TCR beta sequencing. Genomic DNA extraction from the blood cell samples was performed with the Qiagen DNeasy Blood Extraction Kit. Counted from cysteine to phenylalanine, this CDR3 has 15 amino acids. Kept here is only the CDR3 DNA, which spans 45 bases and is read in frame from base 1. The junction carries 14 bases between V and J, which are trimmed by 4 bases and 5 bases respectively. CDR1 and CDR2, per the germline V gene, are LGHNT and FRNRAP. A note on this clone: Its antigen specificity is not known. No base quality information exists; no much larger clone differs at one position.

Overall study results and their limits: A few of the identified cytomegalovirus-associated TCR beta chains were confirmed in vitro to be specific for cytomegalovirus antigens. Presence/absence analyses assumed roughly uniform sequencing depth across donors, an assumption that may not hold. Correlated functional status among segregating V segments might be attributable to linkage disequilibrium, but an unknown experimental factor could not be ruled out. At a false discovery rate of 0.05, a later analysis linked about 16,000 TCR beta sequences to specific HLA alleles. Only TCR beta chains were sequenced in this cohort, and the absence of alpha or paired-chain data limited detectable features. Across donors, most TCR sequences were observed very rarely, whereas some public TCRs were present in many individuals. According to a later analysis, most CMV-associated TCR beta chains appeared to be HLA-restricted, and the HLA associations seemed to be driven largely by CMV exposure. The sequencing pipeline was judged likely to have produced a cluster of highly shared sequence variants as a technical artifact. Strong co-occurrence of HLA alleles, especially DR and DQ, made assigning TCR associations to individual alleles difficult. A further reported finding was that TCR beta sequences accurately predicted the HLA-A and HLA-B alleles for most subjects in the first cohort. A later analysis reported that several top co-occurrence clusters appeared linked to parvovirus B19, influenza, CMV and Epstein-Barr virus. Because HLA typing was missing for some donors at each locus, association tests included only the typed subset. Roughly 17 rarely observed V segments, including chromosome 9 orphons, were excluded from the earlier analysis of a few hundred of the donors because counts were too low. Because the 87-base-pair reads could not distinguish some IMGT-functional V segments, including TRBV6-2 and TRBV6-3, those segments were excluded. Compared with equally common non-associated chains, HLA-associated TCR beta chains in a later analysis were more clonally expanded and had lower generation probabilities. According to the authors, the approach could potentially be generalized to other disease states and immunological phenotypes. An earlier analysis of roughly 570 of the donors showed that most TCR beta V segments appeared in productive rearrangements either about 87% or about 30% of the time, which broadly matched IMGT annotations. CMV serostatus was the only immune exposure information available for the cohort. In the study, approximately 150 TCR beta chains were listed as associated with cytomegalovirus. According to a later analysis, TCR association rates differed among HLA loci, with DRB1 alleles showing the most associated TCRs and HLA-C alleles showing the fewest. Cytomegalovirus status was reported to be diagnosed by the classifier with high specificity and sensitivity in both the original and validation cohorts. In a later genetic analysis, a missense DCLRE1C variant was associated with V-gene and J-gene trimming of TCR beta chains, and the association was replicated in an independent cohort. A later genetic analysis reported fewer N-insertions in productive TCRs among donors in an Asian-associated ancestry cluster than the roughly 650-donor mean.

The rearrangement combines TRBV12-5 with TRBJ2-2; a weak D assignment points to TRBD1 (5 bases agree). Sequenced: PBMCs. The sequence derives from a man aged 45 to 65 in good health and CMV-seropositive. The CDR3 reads CASGSDNTRTGELFF. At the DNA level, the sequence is TGTGCTAGTGGTTCGGACAATACGAGAACCGGGGAGCTGTTTTTT.